These 24 T cell receptor beta chains were sequenced from one sample in a study of T cell responses to AZD1222 COVID-19 vaccine. Profiling relied on immunoSEQ multiplex PCR, and the TCRdb table lists in-frame clones only, not all of them. The sample records around 84,000 clones, just over 85% being singletons. The sequencing here drew on peripheral blood, taken on day 0 of MenACWY control vaccination. These receptors all stem from an adult in good health.

The CDR3 here is CASSPGSGASNYGYTF. In DNA, the CDR3 is TGTGCCAGCAGCCCAGGATCCGGGGCTAGTAACTATGGCTACACCTTC. The chain is built from TRBV11-2 and TRBJ1-2; tentatively, D is TRBD1 (5 bases). Between the trimmed V and J ends, which lost 5 bases and 1 base, there was a span of 17 bases. The length of the CDR3 is 16 residues. Germline loops: CDR1 SGHAT, CDR2 FQNNGV.

The chain carries TRBV18 and TRBJ1-5, with a weak D call TRBD1 (5 bases). The CDR3 is made up of 15 amino acids. V lost 3 bases and J 3 bases, leaving 12 bases between the germline ends. Germline V gene lookup returns CDR1 KGHSH and CDR2 LQKENI. The CDR3 sequence is CASSPQGLYNQPQHF. In DNA form, the CDR3 reads TGTGCCAGCTCACCCCAGGGACTATACAATCAGCCCCAGCATTTT.

CDR3 sequence (DNA): TGTGCCAGTAGTATACGGGGGACGGTGAACACTGAAGCTTTCTTT. Amino acids: CASSIRGTVNTEAFF. The rearrangement links TRBV19 to TRBJ1-1; maybe TRBD1 (5 bases). There are 15 residues in the CDR3. The germline V gene has CDR1 LNHDA and CDR2 SQIVND (reference sequence). Trimming left V 2 bases short and J 0 bases short, with 10 bases between.

CDR3 region: CASSYGLRAGNEKLFF. The CDR3 DNA sequence: TGTGCCAGCAGTTACGGTCTGCGGGCGGGTAATGAAAAACTGTTTTTT. This chain joins TRBV6-5 and TRBJ1-4; unclear D gene. The CDR3 runs 16 residues. In germline, CDR1 is MNHEY, CDR2 SVGAGI. V was trimmed by 2 bases and J by 4 bases, leaving 14 bases between them.

This chain connects TRBV19 to TRBJ2-5, with TRBD2 identical over 7 bases. This CDR3 contains 15 residues. The J segment lost 4 bases and the V segment lost 5 bases, leaving 10 bases of the junction unmatched. Germline values: CDR1 LNHDA, CDR2 SQIVND (reference sequence). The CDR3 nucleotides read TGTGCCAGTAGTGAGACAAGGACTAGACTAGAGACCCAGTACTTC. This codes for CASSETRTRLETQYF.

The chain recombines TRBV5-1 with TRBJ2-1, with 7 nucleotides matching TRBD1. The germline V gene has CDR1 SGHRS and CDR2 YFSETQ. The CDR3 has 15 residues. V trimming: 1 base; J trimming: 2 bases; junction bases outside the gene matches: 3. CDR3: CASSLSGGTYNEQFF. The CDR3 bases are TGCGCCAGCAGCTTGTCAGGGGGTACCTACAATGAGCAGTTCTTC.

V and J are TRBV2 and TRBJ1-5, with a tentative D call TRBD1 (5 bases). V lost 3 bases, J lost 3 bases, and 15 bases lay in between. Germline V gene data show CDR1 as SNHLY and CDR2 as FYNNEI. This CDR3 has 16 amino acids. Written as DNA, the CDR3 is TGTGCCAGCAGTGAGATTCCTGGGGCGAACAATCAGCCCCAGCATTTT. Its protein is CASSEIPGANNQPQHF.

This chain connects TRBV5-4 to TRBJ2-1; TRBD1 matches 9 bases. Germline V CDR1 and CDR2: SGHNT, YYREEE (reference sequence). J was trimmed by 5 bases and V by 4 bases; bases with no gene match: 10. The CDR3 sequence is 16 residues long. The CDR3, as DNA: TGTGCCAGCAGCCCAAGTTGGGGACAGGGCCACAATGAGCAGTTCTTC. This gives the protein CASSPSWGQGHNEQFF.

This clone appeared a single time. V and J are TRBV10-3 and TRBJ1-4; D is perhaps TRBD1 (5 bases). The CDR3 loop spans 17 amino acids. CDR1 and CDR2 (germline): ENHRY, SYGVKD. Trimming removed 0 bases at V and 4 bases at J, with 15 bases between. In DNA form, the CDR3 reads TGTGCCATCAGTGAGTCAGGACACAGGAACCTTAATGAAAAACTGTTTTTT. Residues: CAISESGHRNLNEKLFF.

The chain recombines TRBV9 with TRBJ2-2, with D perhaps TRBD2 (6 bases). Germline V CDR1 and CDR2: SGDLS, YYNGEE. The ends were cut back, 4 bases at V and 2 bases at J, with 12 bases in the middle. This CDR3 is built from 15 residues. This CDR3 reads CASSIRDSNTGELFF. The CDR3 DNA sequence: TGTGCCAGCAGCATCCGGGACTCCAACACCGGGGAGCTGTTTTTT.

The chain employs TRBV7-2 and TRBJ2-7; D is unclear. With 1 base removed from V and 2 bases from J, the gap between germline ends came to 9 bases. CDR3 length: 14 residues. The germline gives CDR1 SGHTA, CDR2 FQGNSA. CDR3 bases: TGTGCCAGCAGCTTAGACAGCCCCCCCTACGAGCAGTACTTC. It encodes CASSLDSPPYEQYF.

The rearrangement uses TRBV18 and TRBJ1-1; D uncertain. The CDR3 contains 13 residues. CDR1 is KGHSH and CDR2 is LQKENI in the germline V gene. The V and J ends lost 1 base and 7 bases respectively, with 10 bases between them. The CDR3 bases are TGTGCCAGCTCACCACAATCCGGGAGTGAAGCTTTCTTT. It codes for CASSPQSGSEAFF. The whole variable domain, remainder taken from reference TRBV18 and TRBJ1-1, is NAGVMQNPRHLVRRRGQEARLRCSPMKGHSHVYWYRQLPEEGLKFMVYLQKENIIDESGMPKERFSAEFPKEGPSILRIQQVVRGDSAAYFCASSPQSGSEAFFGQGTRLTVV.

This clone was counted once. This sequence joins TRBV29-1 and TRBJ1-1; possible D gene TRBD1, 6 bases. The CDR3 covers 14 residues. Germline lookup yields CDR1 SQVTM and CDR2 ANQGSEA. V was shortened by 3 bases and J by 11 bases, with 22 bases between the two germline ends. CDR3 protein: CSVDPSGGSTGAFF. The CDR3 nucleotides are TGCAGCGTTGACCCCTCGGGGGGGTCTACAGGGGCTTTCTTT. Full variable domain (remainder filled in from reference TRBV29-1 and TRBJ1-1): SAVISQKPSRDICQRGTSLTIQCQVDSQVTMMFWYRQQPGQSLTLIATANQGSEATYESGFVIDKFPISRPNLTFSTLTVSNMSPEDSSIYLCSVDPSGGSTGAFFGQGTRLTVV.

The chain combines TRBV4-3 with TRBJ1-5; the D gene is possibly TRBD1 (5 bases). This CDR3 comprises 16 residues. Between the trimmed V and J ends, which lost 0 bases and 5 bases, there was a span of 14 bases. CDR1 is LGHNA and CDR2 is YSLEER in the germline V gene. The CDR3 sequence is CASSQDLGQGHQPQHF. The DNA of the CDR3 is TGCGCCAGCAGCCAAGACCTTGGGCAGGGACATCAGCCCCAGCATTTT.

The V gene is TRBV11-1, the J gene TRBJ2-5, with no clear D. This CDR3 comprises 14 residues. Per germline, CDR1 SGHAT and CDR2 FQDESV (reference sequence). V gave up 5 bases and J gave up 1 base, with 11 bases separating them. CDR3 sequence: CASSRSLGQETQYF. The CDR3 DNA is TGTGCCAGCAGCCGAAGCCTCGGCCAAGAGACCCAGTACTTC.

This chain joins TRBV6-2 or TRBV6-3 and TRBJ1-5; D not certain. This CDR3 spans 15 amino acids. V lost 3 bases and J 3 bases, leaving 12 bases between the germline ends. Germline V gene data show CDR1 as MNHEY and CDR2 as SVGEGT. CDR3 loop: CASSYASGFNQPQHF. DNA of the CDR3: TGTGCCAGCAGTTATGCATCCGGTTTCAATCAGCCCCAGCATTTT.

V and J are TRBV5-6 and TRBJ2-1; a possible D gene is TRBD2 (6 bases). The germline V gene encodes CDR1 SGHDT and CDR2 YYEEEE. V lost 2 bases, J lost 4 bases, and 13 bases lay in between. CDR3 length equals 15 residues. The CDR3 is CASSLVGEAYNEQFF. The CDR3 DNA is TGTGCCAGCAGCTTAGTAGGGGAGGCGTACAATGAGCAGTTCTTC.

CDR3 residues: CASSYSSVAFF. CDR3 DNA sequence: TGTGCCAGCAGTTACTCTTCCGTGGCTTTCTTT. The rearrangement links TRBV6-5 to TRBJ1-1; D gene unclear. This CDR3 has 11 residues. Trimming took off 0 bases at V and 11 bases at J, with 7 bases between the two ends. Germline CDR1 and CDR2: MNHEY and SVGAGI.

The J gene is TRBJ1-5, the V gene TRBV12-3 or TRBV12-4; no firm D call. The CDR3 covers 13 residues. The V end was cut by 6 bases, the J end by 5 bases, with 11 bases between. The chain's CDR3 is CASRFGSDQPQHF. Here the CDR3 DNA reads TGTGCCAGCAGGTTCGGGTCAGATCAGCCCCAGCATTTT.

The chain carries TRBV5-4 and TRBJ1-6, with D perhaps TRBD1 (6 bases). Germline V gene lookup returns CDR1 SGHNT and CDR2 YYREEE (reference sequence). The length of the CDR3 is 14 residues. V lost 3 bases, J lost 10 bases, and 14 bases lay in between. In DNA, the CDR3 is TGTGCCAGCAGCTGGAACAGGGATGACTCACCCCTCCACTTT. Its protein is CASSWNRDDSPLHF.

J is TRBJ2-2 and V is TRBV5-1, with 9 bases that match TRBD1. Germline V lookup: CDR1 SGHRS, CDR2 YFSETQ. J lost 5 bases, V lost 3 bases, and 5 bases had no gene match. The CDR3 loop spans 15 amino acids. DNA for the CDR3: TGCGCCAGCAGCTGGGGACAGGGAGAAACCGGGGAGCTGTTTTTT. As protein: CASSWGQGETGELFF.

The CDR3 loop reads CASSQVTSGGPGETQYF. Here the CDR3 DNA reads TGTGCCAGCAGCCAAGTGACTAGCGGGGGGCCCGGGGAGACCCAGTACTTC. The rearrangement uses TRBV4-2 and TRBJ2-5, with 13 bases lining up with TRBD2. The germline gives CDR1 LGHNA, CDR2 YNFKEQ. The CDR3 has 17 amino acids. With V trimmed by 1 base and J by 5 bases, 7 bases remained unmatched.

The CDR3 spells CASSLGRNTEAFF. The CDR3 nucleotides read TGTGCCAGCAGTTTAGGGAGGAACACTGAAGCTTTCTTT. The chain uses TRBV28 and TRBJ1-1; D call uncertain. The germline V gene encodes CDR1 MDHEN and CDR2 SYDVKM. CDR3 length: 13 amino acids. Trimming took off 2 bases at V and 1 base at J, with 5 bases between the two ends.

A few counts support this clone. The genes are TRBV6-2 or TRBV6-3 and TRBJ1-1; 8 bases agree with TRBD1. The junction had 11 bases not matched to a gene; V was cut back by 6 bases and J by 2 bases. Per the germline V gene, CDR1 is MNHEY and CDR2 is SVGEGT. The CDR3 extends over 16 amino acids. CDR3 residues: CASSRQGLGVNTEAFF. The CDR3 DNA reads TGTGCCAGCAGCCGACAGGGGCTGGGTGTCAACACTGAAGCTTTCTTT.